The 11 T cell receptor beta chains in this list originate from one sample, sequenced in a study of cytotoxic CD8 clonotypes in ibrutinib-treated CLL listed by TCRdb under 2021. To prepare the library, the immunoSEQ multiplex PCR assay was applied. TCRdb limited this immuneACCESS table to in-frame rearrangements with V and J called. A share of clones is missing; checked studies link under half to unresolved V genes, and the rest is unexplained. This sample holds around 300,000 clones; 80% were observed only once. The ten largest account for 5% to 7% of the sample. Sequencing used PBMCs, obtained before ibrutinib treatment. Receptors were obtained from a human donor with chronic lymphocytic leukemia.

The V and J genes are TRBV6-1 and TRBJ1-2, with D hard to call. The CDR3 covers 13 residues. V was cut by 5 bases and J by 2 bases, with 9 bases left in between. CDR1 is MNHNS and CDR2 is SASEGT in the germline V gene. CDR3 DNA sequence: TGTGCCAGCAGTAGGGAATTAAACTATGGCTACACCTTC. Its protein is CASSRELNYGYTF.

The V and J genes are TRBV9 and TRBJ2-7; TRBD2 aligns across 7 bases. CDR1 and CDR2 (germline): SGDLS, YYNGEE. With V trimmed by 0 bases and J by 2 bases, 5 bases remained unmatched. The CDR3 consists of 15 residues. CDR3 nucleotide sequence: TGTGCCAGCAGCGTAGGGGAGGGAGGGACCTACGAGCAGTACTTC. Translating it yields CASSVGEGGTYEQYF.

The V and J genes are TRBV6-5 and TRBJ2-1, with D uncertain. CDR1 and CDR2 from the germline V gene are MNHEY and SVGAGI. The germline V and J ends were trimmed by 0 bases and 7 bases, with 13 bases remaining between them. CDR3 length: 15 residues. The CDR3 nucleotides are TGTGCCAGCAGTTACTCCGCCCTCTACTCTAATGAGCAGTTCTTC. Residues: CASSYSALYSNEQFF.

J is TRBJ2-7 and V is TRBV10-2; 7 bases are a match to TRBD2. With V trimmed by 1 base and J by 4 bases, 1 base remained unmatched. CDR3 size: 13 residues. Per the germline V gene, CDR1 is WSHSY and CDR2 is SAAADI. The CDR3 spells CASSEFSGYEQYF. In DNA, the CDR3 is TGCGCCAGCAGTGAGTTTAGCGGGTACGAGCAGTACTTC.

This sequence joins TRBV25-1 and TRBJ1-4, with D unresolved. Germline CDR1 MGHDK, CDR2 SYGVNS. The ends were cut back, 3 bases at V and 0 bases at J, with 11 bases in the middle. CDR3 length equals 16 residues. The CDR3 reads CASSEASRSTNEKLFF. The CDR3 DNA reads as TGTGCCAGCAGTGAGGCCTCAAGATCAACTAATGAAAAACTGTTTTTT.

V and J are TRBV5-1 and TRBJ2-7; 10 bases map to TRBD2. This CDR3 has 14 amino acids. Germline CDR1 and CDR2: SGHRS and YFSETQ. Unmatched junction bases numbered 1, after V lost 2 bases and J lost 2 bases. The CDR3 nucleotides are TGCGCCAGCAGCTTAGCGGGAGGGGCCTACGAGCAGTACTTC. Its translation is CASSLAGGAYEQYF.

This rearrangement joins TRBV19 to TRBJ2-4, with no clear D. There are 15 residues in the CDR3. The V gene's germline CDR1 is LNHDA and CDR2 SQIVND (reference sequence). The germline V and J ends were trimmed by 5 bases and 1 base, with 12 bases remaining between them. The CDR3 region has the DNA TGTGCCAGTAGTGCGCTGGAACTGGCCAAAAACATTCAGTACTTC. It codes for CASSALELAKNIQYF.

This chain uses TRBV28 with TRBJ2-5; D unclear. Germline V gives CDR1 MDHEN, CDR2 SYDVKM. The length of the CDR3 is 11 residues. The V gene lost 3 bases and the J gene lost 5 bases, with 4 bases spanning the gap. DNA for the CDR3: TGTGCCAGCAGTTTTGTTGAGACCCAGTACTTC. The encoded protein is CASSFVETQYF. Full variable domain (missing parts from reference TRBV28 and TRBJ2-5): DVKVTQSSRYLVKRTGEKVFLECVQDMDHENMFWYRQDPGLGLRLIYFSYDVKMKEKGDIPEGYSVSREKKERFSLILESASTNQTSMYLCASSFVETQYFGPGTRLLVL.

This clone was recorded only once. The genes are TRBV7-8 and TRBJ2-7; 7 bases match TRBD2. This CDR3 is 16 amino acids long. Germline V gives CDR1 SGHVS, CDR2 FQNEAQ. The ends lost 2 bases at V and 0 bases at J; junction bases unmatched: 7. This chain's CDR3 is CASSLTGGRSSYEQYF. For the CDR3, the DNA is TGTGCCAGCAGCTTAACGGGAGGCCGTAGCTCCTACGAGCAGTACTTC. Supplemented by reference TRBV7-8 and TRBJ2-7, the full variable domain reads GAGVSQSPRYKVAKRGQDVALRCDPISGHVSLFWYQQALGQGPEFLTYFQNEAQLDKSGLPSDRFFAERPEGSVSTLKIQRTQQEDSAVYLCASSLTGGRSSYEQYFGPGTRLTVT.

This chain joins TRBV7-6 and TRBJ2-2; TRBD2 matches 13 bases. CDR3 length: 16 residues. CDR1 is SGHVS and CDR2 is FNYEAQ in the germline V gene. The trim removed 5 bases at V and 5 bases at J, leaving 5 bases unmatched. The CDR3 loop reads CASSRLAGGRTGELFF. The CDR3 DNA is TGTGCCAGCAGCAGACTAGCGGGAGGACGGACCGGGGAGCTGTTTTTT.

Here the CDR3 DNA reads TGTGCCAGCAGCTTATCAAGGGGCGGGAGCAATGAGCAGTTCTTC. Its translation is CASSLSRGGSNEQFF. The chain has TRBV7-8 and TRBJ2-1, with 7 bases aligning to TRBD2. From germline, CDR1 is SGHVS and CDR2 FQNEAQ. This CDR3 spans 15 amino acids. V lost 2 bases to trimming and J lost 6 bases; unmatched junction nucleotides: 7.